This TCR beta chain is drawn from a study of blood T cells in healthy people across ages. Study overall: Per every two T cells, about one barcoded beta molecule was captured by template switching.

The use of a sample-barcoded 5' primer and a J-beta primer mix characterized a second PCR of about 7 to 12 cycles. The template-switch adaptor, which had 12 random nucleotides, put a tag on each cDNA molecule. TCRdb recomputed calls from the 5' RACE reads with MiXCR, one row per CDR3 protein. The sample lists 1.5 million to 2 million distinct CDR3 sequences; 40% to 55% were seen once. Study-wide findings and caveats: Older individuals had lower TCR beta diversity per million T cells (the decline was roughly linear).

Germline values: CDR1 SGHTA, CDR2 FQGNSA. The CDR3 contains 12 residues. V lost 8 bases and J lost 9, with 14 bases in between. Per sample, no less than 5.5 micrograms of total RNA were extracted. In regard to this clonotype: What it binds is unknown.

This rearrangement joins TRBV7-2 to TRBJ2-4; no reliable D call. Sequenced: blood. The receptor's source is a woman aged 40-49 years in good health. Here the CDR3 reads CASSTDQGIQYF. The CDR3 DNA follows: TGTGCCAGCTCCACAGATCAAGGCATTCAGTACTTC.